The 25 T cell receptor beta chains given below trace back to one sample, sequenced in a study of blood T cell repertoires in COVID-19. Sequenced by immunoSEQ multiplex PCR; TCRdb stores in-frame clones only, minus some. The table lists a few hundred thousand clones, 89% of them singletons. The sequenced material came from peripheral blood. Receptors originate from a woman aged 40 to 50 who had recovered from COVID-19.

The chain joins TRBV6-5 to TRBJ2-7; TRBD2 agrees at 8 bases. CDR1 is MNHEY, CDR2 SVGAGI, per germline. The CDR3 is 14 residues long. J gave up 1 base and V 5 bases, and 4 bases lay outside the gene matches. The CDR3, as DNA: TGTGCCAGCAGTCCAGCGGGAGTGTCCTACGAGCAGTACGTC. This encodes CASSPAGVSYEQYV.

J is TRBJ2-7 and V is TRBV11-1; possible D gene TRBD1, 6 bases. The V end lost 3 bases, the J end lost 0 bases, and 6 bases lay between the germline ends. The CDR3 consists of 13 residues. The germline V gene has CDR1 SGHAT and CDR2 FQDESV (reference sequence). CDR3 DNA sequence: TGTGCCAGCAGCTTGGACAGCTCCTACGAGCAGTACTTC. Translated, it gives CASSLDSSYEQYF.

The chain carries TRBV7-8 and TRBJ2-7, with 7 bases that match TRBD2. Germline V gene data show CDR1 as SGHVS and CDR2 as FQNEAQ. The trim removed 5 bases at V and 0 bases at J, leaving 7 bases unmatched. The CDR3 spans 15 residues. This chain's CDR3 is CASSVSGQSSYEQYV. The CDR3 DNA is TGTGCCAGCAGCGTTAGCGGGCAAAGCTCCTACGAGCAGTACGTC.

J is TRBJ1-3 and V is TRBV21-1. TRBV21-1 is tagged as a pseudogene. The CDR3 is 15 amino acids. Here the CDR3 reads CASSKAQEAGNTIYF. CDR3 sequence (DNA): TGTGCCAGCAGCAAAGCGCAAGAGGCTGGAAACACCATATATTTT.

This CDR3 reads CASSPDPGNPVGTEAFF. The DNA of the CDR3 is TGCGCCAGCAGCCCAGATCCGGGAAACCCCGTAGGCACTGAAGCTTTCTTT. The chain uses TRBV5-1 and TRBJ1-1; no definite D call. The CDR3 is made up of 17 amino acids. Germline CDR1 SGHRS, CDR2 YFSETQ. V lost 4 bases to trimming and J lost 4 bases, with 23 bases between them.

The V call is TRBV6-4, the J call TRBJ1-5; possibly TRBD1 for D (6 bases). Germline values: CDR1 MRHNA, CDR2 SNTAGT. V was clipped by 7 bases and J by 7 bases, with 14 bases between them. The CDR3 consists of 13 residues. For the CDR3, the DNA is TGTGCCAGCACCGGAGGGGGGGAACAGCCCCAGCATTTT. Translated: CASTGGGEQPQHF.

The CDR3 nucleotides read TGTGCCAGCAGTTACCATACGAGGGGGGGCGCAGATACGCAGTATTTT. Protein: CASSYHTRGGADTQYF. The chain joins TRBV6-6 to TRBJ2-3, with a weak D call TRBD2 (7 bases). The ends were cut back, 2 bases at V and 4 bases at J, with 16 bases in the middle. Germline CDR1 MNHNY, CDR2 SVGAGI (reference sequence). This CDR3 has 16 amino acids.

The rearrangement uses TRBV5-1 and TRBJ2-4; maybe TRBD2 (5 bases). The V and J ends lost 4 bases and 8 bases respectively, with 19 bases between them. Germline V gene lookup returns CDR1 SGHRS and CDR2 YFSETQ. The length of the CDR3 is 15 residues. In DNA, the CDR3 is TGCGCCAGCAGCCTGCGGCGCCTCCACGGGGACATTCAGTACTTC. Its protein is CASSLRRLHGDIQYF. The variable domain in full, with the rest retrieved from reference TRBV5-1 and TRBJ2-4, is KAGVTQTPRYLIKTRGQQVTLSCSPISGHRSVSWYQQTPGQGLQFLFEYFSETQRNKGNFPGRFSGRQFSNSRSEMNVSTLELGDSALYLCASSLRRLHGDIQYFGAGTRLSVL.

This sequence joins TRBV12-3 or TRBV12-4 and TRBJ2-2; no clear D gene. The CDR3 consists of 12 residues. V was trimmed by 3 bases and J by 7 bases, leaving 6 bases between them. The CDR3 DNA reads as TGTGCCAGCAGTTTTTTGAGCGGGGAGCTGTTTTTT. Amino acid sequence: CASSFLSGELFF.

The chain couples TRBV10-3 to TRBJ2-7, with D perhaps TRBD1 (5 bases). Per germline, CDR1 ENHRY and CDR2 SYGVKD. This CDR3 has 11 amino acids. The V end was cut by 11 bases, the J end by 0 bases, with 8 bases between. CDR3 nucleotides: TGTGCCTCAGGGATCTCCTACGAGCAGTACTTC. It is translated as CASGISYEQYF.

This sequence joins TRBV9 and TRBJ1-2; possible D gene TRBD1, 5 bases. Between the trimmed V and J ends, which lost 3 bases and 1 base, there was a span of 10 bases. The CDR3 has 14 amino acids. Germline CDR1 reads SGDLS; CDR2 reads YYNGEE. The CDR3: CASSGGGYNYGYTF. The CDR3 nucleotides read TGTGCCAGCAGCGGCGGGGGATATAACTATGGCTACACCTTC.

This chain connects TRBV4-2 to TRBJ2-7; D not certain. Trimming took 0 bases from V and 0 from J, leaving 6 bases between them. The CDR3 loop spans 14 amino acids. The germline gives CDR1 LGHNA, CDR2 YNFKEQ. CDR3 loop: CASSQEPSSYEQYF. In DNA form, the CDR3 reads TGTGCCAGCAGCCAAGAGCCCAGCTCCTACGAGCAGTACTTC.

The rearrangement joins TRBV2 to TRBJ1-1; D is perhaps TRBD1 (6 bases). Germline values: CDR1 SNHLY, CDR2 FYNNEI. There are 14 residues in the CDR3. With 7 bases removed from V and 0 bases from J, the gap between germline ends came to 12 bases. This CDR3 is CASIAGQLNTEAFF. CDR3 sequence (DNA): TGTGCCAGCATTGCAGGACAGCTGAACACTGAAGCTTTCTTT.

The genes are TRBV7-8 and TRBJ1-4, with D maybe TRBD1 (6 bases). The CDR3 sequence is 16 residues long. In germline, CDR1 is SGHVS, CDR2 FQNEAQ. The germline V and J ends were trimmed by 5 bases and 4 bases, with 17 bases remaining between them. CDR3 nucleotide sequence: TGTGCCAGCAGCCGTCCACCGGGACACCTTAATGAAAAACTGTTTTTT. Translated: CASSRPPGHLNEKLFF.

The chain is built from TRBV4-1 and TRBJ2-5; D not certain. V shed 1 base and J shed 5 bases, with 11 bases lying between them. Germline CDR1 and CDR2: MGHRA and YSYEKL. This CDR3 comprises 14 residues. The CDR3 loop reads CASSQGPLGETQYF. CDR3 DNA: TGCGCCAGCAGCCAAGGACCGCTCGGGGAGACCCAGTACTTC.

The chain recombines TRBV7-2 with TRBJ2-4, with TRBD2 matching 9 bases. Germline loops: CDR1 SGHTA, CDR2 FQGNSA. This CDR3 spans 20 amino acids. J lost 0 bases, V lost 0 bases, and 12 bases had no gene match. CDR3 residues: CASSLALASGVVVAKNIQYF. The CDR3 DNA is TGTGCCAGCAGCTTAGCGTTGGCTAGCGGGGTCGTAGTAGCCAAAAACATTCAGTACTTC.

The chain has TRBV6-5 and TRBJ2-2, with a weak D call TRBD1 (6 bases). V was cut by 10 bases and J by 0 bases, with 15 bases left in between. The CDR3 covers 15 residues. Germline values: CDR1 MNHEY, CDR2 SVGAGI. The CDR3 DNA follows: TGTGCCATCACGGACAGACCCCCGAACACCGGGGAGCTGTTTTTT. Residues: CAITDRPPNTGELFF.

The chain joins TRBV5-4 to TRBJ2-2; D is possibly TRBD2 (5 bases). Trimming pared 1 base from V and 2 bases from J, leaving 9 bases between. The germline V gene encodes CDR1 SGHNT and CDR2 YYREEE (reference sequence). This CDR3 is 15 amino acids long. CDR3 sequence reads: CASSLKLGNTGELFF. The CDR3, as DNA: TGTGCCAGCAGCTTGAAACTAGGCAACACCGGGGAGCTGTTTTTT.

This clone occurred once. The rearrangement links TRBV5-4 to TRBJ2-2, with TRBD2 identical over 15 bases. Trimming took 10 bases from V and 6 from J; bases not matched to a gene: 7. Germline CDR1 reads SGHNT; CDR2 reads YYREEE (reference sequence). The CDR3 has 15 amino acids. The CDR3 DNA is TGTGCCGGGCACGGACTAGCGGGAGGGGCCGGGGAGCTGTTTTTT. It is translated as CAGHGLAGGAGELFF.

J is TRBJ2-3 and V is TRBV7-9; D possibly corresponds to TRBD2 (5 bases). Deletions cut 3 bases from V and 2 bases from J, with 12 bases between. The CDR3 consists of 15 residues. Germline CDR1 is SEHNR and CDR2 is FQNEAQ (reference sequence). The CDR3 DNA follows: TGTGCCAGCAGCTTCCTTGTAGACTACACAGATACGCAGTATTTT. It yields the protein CASSFLVDYTDTQYF.

The genes are TRBV7-9 and TRBJ2-4, with 7 positions matching TRBD1. V lost 7 bases and J lost 4; bases outside the gene matches: 7. The CDR3 is 14 residues long. Looked up from germline, CDR1 is SEHNR and CDR2 is FQNEAQ (reference sequence). CDR3 residues: CASTTDREKNIQYF. CDR3 DNA: TGTGCCAGCACCACAGACAGGGAGAAAAACATTCAGTACTTC.

This clone appeared once. The rearrangement links TRBV25-1 to TRBJ2-3; TRBD2 might be the D (5 bases). In germline, CDR1 is MGHDK, CDR2 SYGVNS. V lost 5 bases, J lost 4 bases, and 10 bases lay in between. The length of the CDR3 is 13 residues. CDR3 in amino acids: CASSLPGSDTQYF. In DNA form, the CDR3 reads TGTGCCAGCAGTCTACCGGGATCAGATACGCAGTATTTT.

V and J are TRBV6-1 and TRBJ2-5; D not resolved. The CDR3 totals 13 residues. From germline, CDR1 is MNHNS and CDR2 SASEGT. The V end lost 2 bases, the J end lost 2 bases, and 6 bases lay between the germline ends. This CDR3 is CASSEWRQETQYF. The CDR3 DNA sequence: TGTGCCAGCAGTGAATGGCGGCAAGAGACCCAGTACTTC.

The rearrangement joins TRBV4-1 to TRBJ2-5; 8 bases are a match to TRBD1. This CDR3 is 15 amino acids long. CDR1 and CDR2 (germline): MGHRA, YSYEKL. V lost 2 bases and J lost 5; bases outside the gene matches: 7. Written as DNA, the CDR3 is TGCGCCAGCAGCCAACCAGCACGGGACAGGGAGACCCAGTACTTC. It is translated as CASSQPARDRETQYF.

CDR3 DNA sequence: TGTGCCAGCAGTTTACGACAGGGTAGAGAGACCCAGTACTTC. Translated: CASSLRQGRETQYF. This chain joins TRBV27 and TRBJ2-5, with 7 bases matching TRBD1. CDR3 length: 14 amino acids. J lost 4 bases, V lost 2 bases, and 4 bases had no gene match. Germline loops: CDR1 MNHEY, CDR2 SMNVEV (reference sequence).